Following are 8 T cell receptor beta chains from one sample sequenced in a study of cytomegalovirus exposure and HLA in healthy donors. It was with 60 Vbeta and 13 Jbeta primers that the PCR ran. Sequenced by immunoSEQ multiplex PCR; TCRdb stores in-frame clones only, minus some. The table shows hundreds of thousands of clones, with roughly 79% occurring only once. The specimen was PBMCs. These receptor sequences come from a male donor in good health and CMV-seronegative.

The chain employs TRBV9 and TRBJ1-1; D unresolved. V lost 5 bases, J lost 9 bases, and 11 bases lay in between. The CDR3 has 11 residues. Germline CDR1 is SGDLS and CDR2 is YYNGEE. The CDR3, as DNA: TGTGCCAGCAGACCTTCGACTCAAGCTTTCTTT. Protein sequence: CASRPSTQAFF.

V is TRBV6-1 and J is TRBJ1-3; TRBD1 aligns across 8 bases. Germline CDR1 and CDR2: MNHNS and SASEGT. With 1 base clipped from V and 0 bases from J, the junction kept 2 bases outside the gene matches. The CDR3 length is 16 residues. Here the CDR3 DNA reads TGTGCCAGCAGTGAAGGGGACAGGATCTCTGGAAACACCATATATTTT. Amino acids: CASSEGDRISGNTIYF.

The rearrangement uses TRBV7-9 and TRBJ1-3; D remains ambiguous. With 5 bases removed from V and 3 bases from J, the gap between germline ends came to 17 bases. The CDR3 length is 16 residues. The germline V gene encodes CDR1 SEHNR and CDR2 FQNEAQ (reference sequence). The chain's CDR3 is CASSTTAWAGGNTIYF. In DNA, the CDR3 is TGTGCCAGCAGCACAACAGCATGGGCAGGTGGAAACACCATATATTTT.

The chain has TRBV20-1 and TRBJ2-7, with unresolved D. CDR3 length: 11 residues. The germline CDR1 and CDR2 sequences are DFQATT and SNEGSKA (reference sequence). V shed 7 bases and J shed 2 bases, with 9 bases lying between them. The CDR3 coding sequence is TGCAGTGGAAGTAGAACCTACGAGCAGTACTTC. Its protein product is CSGSRTYEQYF.

The CDR3 sequence: CASSFHAGGAKETQYF. CDR3 DNA sequence: TGTGCCAGCAGCTTTCATGCCGGGGGGGCAAAAGAGACCCAGTACTTC. The gene calls are TRBV7-9 and TRBJ2-5; 8 bases are shared with TRBD2. The CDR3 runs 16 residues. The junction had 9 bases not matched to a gene; V was cut back by 3 bases and J by 3 bases. Per germline, CDR1 SEHNR and CDR2 FQNEAQ (reference sequence).

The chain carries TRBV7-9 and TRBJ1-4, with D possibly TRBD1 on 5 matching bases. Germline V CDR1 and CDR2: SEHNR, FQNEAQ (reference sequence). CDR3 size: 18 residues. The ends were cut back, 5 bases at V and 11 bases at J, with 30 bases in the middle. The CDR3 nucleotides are TGTGCCAGCAGCAACCAATTAGGAATCAGGGAGACCGCGGGGAAACTGTTTTTT. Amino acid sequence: CASSNQLGIRETAGKLFF.

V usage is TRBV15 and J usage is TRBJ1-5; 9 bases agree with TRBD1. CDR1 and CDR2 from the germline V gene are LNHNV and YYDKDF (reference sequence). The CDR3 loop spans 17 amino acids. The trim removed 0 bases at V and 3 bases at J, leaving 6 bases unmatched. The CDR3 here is CATSRDHKQGANQPQHF. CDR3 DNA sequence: TGTGCCACCAGCAGAGATCACAAACAGGGGGCCAATCAGCCCCAGCATTTT.

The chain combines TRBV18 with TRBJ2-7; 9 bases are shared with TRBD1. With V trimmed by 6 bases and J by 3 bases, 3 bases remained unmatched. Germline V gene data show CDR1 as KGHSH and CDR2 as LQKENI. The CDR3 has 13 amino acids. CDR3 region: CASSLDRGYEQYF. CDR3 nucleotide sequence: TGTGCCAGCTCCCTGGACAGGGGCTACGAGCAGTACTTC.